This TCR beta chain was recorded in a study of cytomegalovirus exposure and HLA in healthy donors. Sequenced by immunoSEQ multiplex PCR; TCRdb stores in-frame clones only, minus some. Seen here are approximately 160,000 clones, approximately 91% observed once, and the top ten hold approximately 3.2%. J was trimmed by 4 bases and V by 6 bases; bases with no gene match: 1. The CDR3 loop spans 14 amino acids. Looked up from germline, CDR1 is SGHAT and CDR2 is FQDESV (reference sequence). The donors were members of the validation cohort comprising over a hundred subjects, separate from the approximately 670-subject first cohort.

Sequenced: PBMCs. This receptor was identified in a woman aged 18 to 35 in good health and CMV-seropositive. The chain recombines TRBV11-1 with TRBJ2-2; 11 positions match TRBD2. The CDR3 spells CASRGLAATGELFF. The CDR3 region has the DNA TGTGCCAGCAGGGGACTAGCGGCCACCGGGGAGCTGTTTTTT.